This T cell receptor (beta chain) appears in the sequencing data of a study of identical twins. After template switching added a universal primer site, the resulting cDNA carried unique molecular identifiers. MiXCR, run by TCRdb on the 5' RACE reads, gives a single entry per CDR3 protein. The profile covers around 1.7 million distinct CDR3 sequences, with about 30% appearing a single time and 0.27% taken by the ten largest. The CDR3 covers 13 residues. Looked up from germline, CDR1 is SNHLY and CDR2 is FYNNEI. Deletions cut 3 bases from V and 3 bases from J, with 9 bases between. This chain uses TRBV2 with TRBJ2-7; D may be TRBD1 (5 bases). The source is a newborn girl in good health. Sequencing was performed on cord blood. The CDR3: CASSDRQLYEQYF. The DNA for the CDR3 is TGTGCCAGCAGTGACCGACAGCTCTACGAGCAGTACTTC. Full variable domain (missing parts from reference TRBV2 and TRBJ2-7): EPEVTQTPSHQVTQMGQEVILRCVPISNHLYFYWYRQILGQKVEFLVSFYNNEISEKSEIFDDQFSVERPDGSNFTLKIRSTKLEDSAMYFCASSDRQLYEQYFGPGTRLTVT.